The rows below give T cell receptor beta chains drawn from one sample of a study of T cells in Graves' hyperthyroidism and ophthalmopathy. TCRdb reprocessed the multiplex PCR reads with MiXCR, giving one entry per CDR3 protein. The sample consists of over 400,000 distinct CDR3 sequences, 14% to 15% of them appearing once. Source material: blood. These receptors were collected from a man younger than 35 with Graves' ophthalmopathy. Each CDR3 is given with its conserved first and last residue. D genes are given only for firm matches. The size field is filled for only some rows; it gives once, few, many or a size class.

>TRBV6-1|-|few|TRBJ2-5
TGTGCCAGCAGTGAAGTCTTTTCGCGGGATCCTGGGGAGACCCAGTACTTC
CASSEVFSRDPGETQYF
>TRBV12-3/TRBV12-4|-|many|TRBJ1-1
TGTGCCAGCACCGTCGGGGGCCCGAGCACTGAAGCTTTCTTT
CASTVGGPSTEAFF
>TRBV5-8|-|-|TRBJ2-7
TGTGCCAGCAGCTTGGGAAGGGGGAGAAGAGCCTACGAGCAGTACTTC
CASSLGRGRRAYEQYF
>TRBV7-9|TRBD1|-|TRBJ2-7
TGTGCCAGCAGCTTTGGGGACAGGCCCTACGAGCAGTACTTC
CASSFGDRPYEQYF
>TRBV19|-|few|TRBJ1-1
TGTGCCAGTAGGTTTCATGCTAAGGTTGCTGAAGCTTTCTTT
CASRFHAKVAEAFF
>TRBV7-7|-|-|TRBJ2-3
TGTGCTAGCAGCTCCAGCCCGGGGTTCACAGATACGCAGTATTTT
CASSSSPGFTDTQYF
>TRBV6-2/TRBV6-3|TRBD2|few|TRBJ2-5
TGTGCCAGCAGTTTCCCGGGACTACTCATAGCTGGGGGAGAGACCCAGTACTTC
CASSFPGLLIAGGETQYF
>TRBV3-1|TRBD1|-|TRBJ2-5
TGTGCCAGCAGCCAGAACAGGGGTCCACAAAGAGAGACCCAGTACTTC
CASSQNRGPQRETQYF
>TRBV19|-|-|TRBJ1-3
TGTGCCAGTAGTATCTCCCTCGGGGGAAACACCATATATTTT
CASSISLGGNTIYF
>TRBV27|TRBD1|few|TRBJ2-7
TGTGCCAGCAGCCTCAAGGACAGGGGCTACGAGCAGTACTTC
CASSLKDRGYEQYF
>TRBV12-3/TRBV12-4|-|many|TRBJ2-5
TGTGCCAGCAGTCACAGGGAAATAGAGACCCAGTACTTC
CASSHREIETQYF
>TRBV6-1|-|many|TRBJ1-1
TGTGCCAGCAGTTCAACAGGGTTTTTGAACACTGAAGCTTTCTTT
CASSSTGFLNTEAFF
>TRBV3-1|-|many|TRBJ1-1
TGTGCCAGCAGCCAATCCCACACTGAAGCTTTCTTT
CASSQSHTEAFF
>TRBV6-1|-|-|TRBJ1-1
TGTGCCAGCAGTGAATCGGTGGGGACTGAAGCTTTCTTT
CASSESVGTEAFF
>TRBV4-1|-|many|TRBJ2-7
TGCGCCAGCAGCCCTACAACAGGGTCCAGCTACGAGCAGTACTTC
CASSPTTGSSYEQYF
>TRBV6-1|-|-|TRBJ1-3
TGTGCCAGCAGTGCGGCGGGGGGCCAAATCTCTGGAAACACCATATATTTT
CASSAAGGQISGNTIYF
>TRBV7-9|-|many|TRBJ2-3
TGTGCCACTTTAGTTGGGGGGAGCACAGATACGCAGTATTTT
CATLVGGSTDTQYF
>TRBV30|-|-|TRBJ1-1
TGTGCCTGGAGTCCGAGGTTCATTGAAGCTTTCTTT
CAWSPRFIEAFF
>TRBV20-1|-|-|TRBJ1-4
TGCAGTGGACAGACAACTAATGAAAAACTGTTTTTT
CSGQTTNEKLFF
>TRBV5-5|-|-|TRBJ1-4
TGTGCCAGCAGCACCGGGGTTCAGGGTAATGAAAAACTGTTTTTT
CASSTGVQGNEKLFF
>TRBV7-2|TRBD2|-|TRBJ2-1
TGTGCCAGCAGCCAAGTAGCGGGGGGCACCTACAATGAGCAGTTCTTC
CASSQVAGGTYNEQFF
>TRBV7-6|-|many|TRBJ1-1
TGTGCCAGCAGGGGACGGGACGCCAATATGAACACTGAAGCTTTCTTT
CASRGRDANMNTEAFF
>TRBV5-1|TRBD2|many|TRBJ2-3
TGCGCCAGCAGCTTGGCCCCCCGTCTAGCGGGAGTAGGAGATACGCAGTATTTT
CASSLAPRLAGVGDTQYF
>TRBV7-2|-|few|TRBJ2-7
TGTGCCAGCAGCTTACCCGGAGGTTCCTACGAGCAGTACTTC
CASSLPGGSYEQYF
>TRBV2|-|-|TRBJ1-5
TGTGCCAGCAGCGGACGGGGGGTAGGAAATCAGCCCCAGCATTTT
CASSGRGVGNQPQHF
>TRBV18|TRBD2|-|TRBJ2-1
TGTGCCAGCTCATCCGGGACTAGCGGGAGTCGGTCCTACAATGAGCAGTTCTTC
CASSSGTSGSRSYNEQFF
>TRBV6-5|TRBD1|many|TRBJ2-7
TGTGCCAGCAGTTACGAGGGGGCTGCTTCCTACGAGCAGTACTTC
CASSYEGAASYEQYF
>TRBV20-1|TRBD1|many|TRBJ1-2
TGCAGTGCTAGAGTGGGCGGGACAGTCTATGGCTACACCTTC
CSARVGGTVYGYTF
>TRBV7-2|-|-|TRBJ1-1
TGTGCCAGCAGCCGGGGACGGGCGAACACTGAAGCTTTCTTT
CASSRGRANTEAFF
>TRBV6-6|-|many|TRBJ1-1
TGTGCCAGCAGTTACACAGTCCATCCCCTCTCCACTGAAGCTTTCTTT
CASSYTVHPLSTEAFF
>TRBV20-1|-|many|TRBJ2-5
TGCAGTGCAATAGGGGCGGGGGCTGAGACCCAGTACTTC
CSAIGAGAETQYF
>TRBV7-2|TRBD1|many|TRBJ2-7
TGTGCCAGCAGCTTGGTAGGGGGGACAGGCTACGAGCAGTACTTC
CASSLVGGTGYEQYF
>TRBV24-1|TRBD1|many|TRBJ2-1
TGTGCCACCAGTGGAGTAGGGAGACAGGGAAACAATGAGCAGTTCTTC
CATSGVGRQGNNEQFF
>TRBV4-1|-|few|TRBJ1-1
TGCGCCAGCAGCCAAGGGCAGGGAGAGGTGAACACTGAAGCTTTCTTT
CASSQGQGEVNTEAFF
>TRBV10-1|TRBD2|many|TRBJ2-3
TGCGCCAGCAGTGGTACCGGGAGGGCAGGCACAGATACGCAGTATTTT
CASSGTGRAGTDTQYF
>TRBV10-2|-|few|TRBJ2-5
TGCGCCAGCACGGTAGCACCTTACCAAGAGACCCAGTACTTC
CASTVAPYQETQYF
>TRBV20-1|TRBD2|few|TRBJ2-1
TGCAGTGCTCCGGGACTACCTACACAGTTCTTC
CSAPGLPTQFF
>TRBV11-3|TRBD2|many|TRBJ2-1
TGTGCCAGCAGCCCCGGCGGGAGGGCCGGAAATGAGCAGTTCTTC
CASSPGGRAGNEQFF
>TRBV5-5|TRBD1|-|TRBJ2-1
TGTGCCAGCAGCCTGCCGGGACAGGGGTCGTTGTCGGGTGAGCAGTTCTTC
CASSLPGQGSLSGEQFF
>TRBV10-3|-|many|TRBJ1-2
TGTGCCATCAGTGCGGAAATCTATGGCTACACCTTC
CAISAEIYGYTF
>TRBV11-2|-|-|TRBJ2-5
TGTGCCGGCAGCCAAACTCAAGAGACCCAGTACTTC
CAGSQTQETQYF
>TRBV27|TRBD2|-|TRBJ2-5
TGTGCCAGCACTAGCGGGGGGGAAGAGACCCAGTACTTC
CASTSGGEETQYF
>TRBV7-9|-|few|TRBJ1-1
TGTGCCAGCAGCTTCGGGGGGGTAGCGGCGGGCACTGAAGCTTTCTTT
CASSFGGVAAGTEAFF
>TRBV11-3|TRBD2|many|TRBJ2-1
TGTGCCAGCAGCTTAACCGGCAGACTAGCAGACAATGAGCAGTTCTTC
CASSLTGRLADNEQFF
>TRBV29-1|-|-|TRBJ1-4
TGCAGCGTTTTGGGAGACGGTGAAAAACTGTTTTTT
CSVLGDGEKLFF
>TRBV10-3|-|many|TRBJ1-4
TGTGCCATCAGTGAGGGTCCTAATGAAAAACTGTTTTTT
CAISEGPNEKLFF
>TRBV5-1|-|many|TRBJ1-6
TGCGCCAGCAGCTTGGGACAGGTCAATAATTCACCCCTCCACTTT
CASSLGQVNNSPLHF
>TRBV12-3/TRBV12-4|-|many|TRBJ2-1
TGTGCCAGCAGTTTTGGGCTAGACTCCTACAATGAGCAGTTCTTC
CASSFGLDSYNEQFF
>TRBV4-2|-|many|TRBJ2-5
TGTGCCAGCAGCCAAGCGGGACTCGAGCGGGAGACCCAGTACTTC
CASSQAGLERETQYF
>TRBV6-1|-|few|TRBJ2-7
TGTGCCAGCAGCCCCTTGACAGAAAACTACGAGCAGTACTTC
CASSPLTENYEQYF
>TRBV6-2/TRBV6-3|-|-|TRBJ2-1
TGTGCCAGCAGTGTCTCTAGCTTCGTTGAGCAGTTCTTC
CASSVSSFVEQFF
>TRBV11-2|-|many|TRBJ1-1
TGTGCCAGCAATCTAGCCCGTGGGGGCAGCGCTGAAGCTTTCTTT
CASNLARGGSAEAFF
>TRBV2|-|many|TRBJ1-5
TGTGCCAGCAGTGTGACGAATCAGCCCCAGCATTTT
CASSVTNQPQHF